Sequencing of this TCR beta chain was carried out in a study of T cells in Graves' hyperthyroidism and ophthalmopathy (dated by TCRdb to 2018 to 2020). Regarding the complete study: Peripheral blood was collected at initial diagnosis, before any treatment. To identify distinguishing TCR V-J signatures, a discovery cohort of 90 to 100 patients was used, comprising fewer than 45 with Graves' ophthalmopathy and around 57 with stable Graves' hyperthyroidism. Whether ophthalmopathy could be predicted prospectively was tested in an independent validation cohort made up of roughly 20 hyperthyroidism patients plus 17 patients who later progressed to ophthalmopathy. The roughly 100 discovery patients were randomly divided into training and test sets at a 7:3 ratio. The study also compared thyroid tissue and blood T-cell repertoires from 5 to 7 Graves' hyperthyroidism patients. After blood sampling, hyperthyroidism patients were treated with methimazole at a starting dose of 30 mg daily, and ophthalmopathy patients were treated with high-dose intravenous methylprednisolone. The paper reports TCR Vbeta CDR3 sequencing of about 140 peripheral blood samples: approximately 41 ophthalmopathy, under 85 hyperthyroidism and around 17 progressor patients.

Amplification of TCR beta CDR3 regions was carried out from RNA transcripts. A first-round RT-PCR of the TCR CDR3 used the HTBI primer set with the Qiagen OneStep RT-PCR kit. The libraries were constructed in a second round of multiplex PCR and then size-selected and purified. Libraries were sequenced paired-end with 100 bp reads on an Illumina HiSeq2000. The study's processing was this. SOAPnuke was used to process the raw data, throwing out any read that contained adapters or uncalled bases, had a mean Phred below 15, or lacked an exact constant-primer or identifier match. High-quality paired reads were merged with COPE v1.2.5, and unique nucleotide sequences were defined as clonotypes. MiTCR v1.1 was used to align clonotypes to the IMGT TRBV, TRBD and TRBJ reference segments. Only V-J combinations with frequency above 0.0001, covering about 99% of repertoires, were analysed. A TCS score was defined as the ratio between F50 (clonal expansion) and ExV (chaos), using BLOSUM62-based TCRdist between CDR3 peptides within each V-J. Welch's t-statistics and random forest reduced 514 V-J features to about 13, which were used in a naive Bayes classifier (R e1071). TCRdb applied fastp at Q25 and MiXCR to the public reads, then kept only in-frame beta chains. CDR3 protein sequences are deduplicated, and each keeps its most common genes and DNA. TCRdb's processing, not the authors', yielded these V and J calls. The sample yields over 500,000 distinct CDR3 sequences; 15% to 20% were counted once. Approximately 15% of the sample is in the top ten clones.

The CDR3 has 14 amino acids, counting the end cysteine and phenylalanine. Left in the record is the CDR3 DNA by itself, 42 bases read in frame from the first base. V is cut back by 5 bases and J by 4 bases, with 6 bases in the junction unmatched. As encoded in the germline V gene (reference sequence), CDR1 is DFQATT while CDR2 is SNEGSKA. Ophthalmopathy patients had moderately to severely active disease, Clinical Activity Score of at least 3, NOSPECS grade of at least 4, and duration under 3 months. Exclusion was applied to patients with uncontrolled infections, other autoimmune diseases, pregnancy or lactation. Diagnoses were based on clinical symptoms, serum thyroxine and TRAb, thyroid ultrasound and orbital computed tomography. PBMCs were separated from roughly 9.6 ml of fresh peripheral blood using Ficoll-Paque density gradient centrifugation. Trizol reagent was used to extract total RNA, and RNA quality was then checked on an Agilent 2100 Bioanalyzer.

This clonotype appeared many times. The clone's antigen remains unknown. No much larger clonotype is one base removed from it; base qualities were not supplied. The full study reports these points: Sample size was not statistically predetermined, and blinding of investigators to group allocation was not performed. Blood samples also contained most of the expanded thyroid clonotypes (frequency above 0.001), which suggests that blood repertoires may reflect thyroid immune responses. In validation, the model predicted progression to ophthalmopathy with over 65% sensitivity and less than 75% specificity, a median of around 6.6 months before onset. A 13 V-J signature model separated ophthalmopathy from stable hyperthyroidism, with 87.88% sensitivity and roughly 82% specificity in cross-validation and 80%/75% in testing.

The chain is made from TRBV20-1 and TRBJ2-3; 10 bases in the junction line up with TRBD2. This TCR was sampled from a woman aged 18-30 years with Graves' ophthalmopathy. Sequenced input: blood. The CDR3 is CSASRSGGADTQYF. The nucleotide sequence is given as TGCAGTGCTTCTCGAAGCGGGGGGGCAGATACGCAGTATTTT.